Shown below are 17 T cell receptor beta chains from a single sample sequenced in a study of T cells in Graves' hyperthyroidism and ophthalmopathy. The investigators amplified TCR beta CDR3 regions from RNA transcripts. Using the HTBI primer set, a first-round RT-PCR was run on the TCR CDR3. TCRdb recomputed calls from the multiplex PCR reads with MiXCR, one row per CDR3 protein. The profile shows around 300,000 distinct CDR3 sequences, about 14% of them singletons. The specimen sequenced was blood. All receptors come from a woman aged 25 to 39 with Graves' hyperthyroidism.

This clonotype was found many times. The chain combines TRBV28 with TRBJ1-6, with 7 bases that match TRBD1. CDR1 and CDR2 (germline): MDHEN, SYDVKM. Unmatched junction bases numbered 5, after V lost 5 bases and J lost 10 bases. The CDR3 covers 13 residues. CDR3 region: CASSLAGQSPLHF. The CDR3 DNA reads TGTGCCAGCAGTCTCGCGGGACAGTCACCCCTCCACTTT.

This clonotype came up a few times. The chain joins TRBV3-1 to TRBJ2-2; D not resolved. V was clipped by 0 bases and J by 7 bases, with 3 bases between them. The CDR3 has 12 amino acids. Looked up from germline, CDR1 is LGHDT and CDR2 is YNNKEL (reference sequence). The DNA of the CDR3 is TGTGCCAGCAGCCAAGACGGCGGGGAGCTGTTTTTT. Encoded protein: CASSQDGGELFF.

CDR3 nucleotides: TGTGCCAGCAGTTTGGTACAGGGGAACTCCTACGAGCAGTACTTC. Translation: CASSLVQGNSYEQYF. The rearrangement uses TRBV28 and TRBJ2-7, with 7 bases aligning to TRBD1. The J segment lost 0 bases and the V segment lost 3 bases, leaving 5 bases of the junction unmatched. The germline gives CDR1 MDHEN, CDR2 SYDVKM. CDR3 size: 15 residues. Complete variable domain (other parts from reference TRBV28 and TRBJ2-7): DVKVTQSSRYLVKRTGEKVFLECVQDMDHENMFWYRQDPGLGLRLIYFSYDVKMKEKGDIPEGYSVSREKKERFSLILESASTNQTSMYLCASSLVQGNSYEQYFGPGTRLTVT.

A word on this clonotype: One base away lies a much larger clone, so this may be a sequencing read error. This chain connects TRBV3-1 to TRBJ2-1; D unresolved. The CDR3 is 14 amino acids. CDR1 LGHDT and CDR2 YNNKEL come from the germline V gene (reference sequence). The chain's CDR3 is CVSSQDTWGYEQFF. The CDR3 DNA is TGTGTCAGCAGCCAAGATACTTGGGGTTATGAGCAGTTCTTC.

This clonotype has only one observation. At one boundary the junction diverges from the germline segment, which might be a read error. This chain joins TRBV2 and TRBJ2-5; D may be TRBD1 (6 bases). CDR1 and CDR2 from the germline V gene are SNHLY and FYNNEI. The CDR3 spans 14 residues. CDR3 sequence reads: CASSQAGQKETQYF. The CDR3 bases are TGCGCCAGCAGCCAAGCTGGACAGAAAGAGACCCAGTACTTC.

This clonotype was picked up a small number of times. For the CDR3, the DNA is TGCAGTGCTGAAGCGGGAGGAACTAATGAAAAACTGTTTTTT. It is translated as CSAEAGGTNEKLFF. The chain is built from TRBV20-1 and TRBJ1-4, with D uncertain. The CDR3 totals 14 residues. Germline V gene sequence: CDR1 DFQATT, CDR2 SNEGSKA (reference sequence). Between the trimmed V and J ends, which lost 5 bases and 1 base, there was a span of 11 bases.

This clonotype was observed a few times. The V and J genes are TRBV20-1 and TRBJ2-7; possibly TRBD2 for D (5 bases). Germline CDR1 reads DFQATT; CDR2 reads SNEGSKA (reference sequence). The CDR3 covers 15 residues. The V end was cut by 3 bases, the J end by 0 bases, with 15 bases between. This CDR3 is CSARNSGVSSYEQYF. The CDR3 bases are TGCAGTGCTAGGAACAGCGGAGTGAGCTCCTACGAGCAGTACTTC.

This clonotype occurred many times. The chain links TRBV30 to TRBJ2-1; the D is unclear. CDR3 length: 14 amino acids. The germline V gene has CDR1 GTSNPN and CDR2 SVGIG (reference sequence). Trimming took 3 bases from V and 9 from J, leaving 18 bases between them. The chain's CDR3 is CAWSVTSLIGEQFF. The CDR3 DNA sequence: TGTGCCTGGAGCGTGACATCACTCATAGGTGAGCAGTTCTTC.

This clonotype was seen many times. The CDR3 spells CASSLLNGVGYNEQFF. In DNA form, the CDR3 reads TGTGCCAGCAGCCTTCTTAATGGGGTCGGGTACAATGAGCAGTTCTTC. The V gene is TRBV7-9, the J gene TRBJ2-1, with D hard to call. Germline V gene sequence: CDR1 SEHNR, CDR2 FQNEAQ (reference sequence). This CDR3 is built from 16 residues. The ends were cut back, 5 bases at V and 4 bases at J, with 18 bases in the middle.

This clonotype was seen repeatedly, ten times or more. CDR3 nucleotide sequence: TGTGCCAGCAGTGACAAGCGGAGCACAGATACGCAGTATTTT. It translates to CASSDKRSTDTQYF. The V gene is TRBV12-3 or TRBV12-4, the J gene TRBJ2-3; TRBD2 is a possible D gene (5 bases). The CDR3 has 14 residues. Trimming removed 5 bases from V and 0 bases from J, with 9 bases in between.

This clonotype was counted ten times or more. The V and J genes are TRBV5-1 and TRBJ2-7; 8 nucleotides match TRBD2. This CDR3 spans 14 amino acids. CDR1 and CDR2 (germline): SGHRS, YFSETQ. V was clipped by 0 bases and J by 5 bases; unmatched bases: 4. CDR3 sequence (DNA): TGCGCCAGCAGCTTGGCCGGGACTAGAAACGAGCAGTACTTC. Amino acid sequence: CASSLAGTRNEQYF.

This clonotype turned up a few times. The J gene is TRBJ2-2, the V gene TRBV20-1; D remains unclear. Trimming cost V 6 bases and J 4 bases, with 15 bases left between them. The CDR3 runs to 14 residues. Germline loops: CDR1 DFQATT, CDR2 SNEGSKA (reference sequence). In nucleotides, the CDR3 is TGCAGTGCCCCGTCGGCAGTTGGCACCGGGGAGCTGTTTTTT. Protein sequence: CSAPSAVGTGELFF.

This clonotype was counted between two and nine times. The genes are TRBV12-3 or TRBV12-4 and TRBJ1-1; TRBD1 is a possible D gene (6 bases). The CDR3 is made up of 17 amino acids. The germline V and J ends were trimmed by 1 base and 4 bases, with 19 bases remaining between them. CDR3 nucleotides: TGTGCCAGCAGTTTAGTCTGGGACACAGGACGCGGCACTGAAGCTTTCTTT. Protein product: CASSLVWDTGRGTEAFF.

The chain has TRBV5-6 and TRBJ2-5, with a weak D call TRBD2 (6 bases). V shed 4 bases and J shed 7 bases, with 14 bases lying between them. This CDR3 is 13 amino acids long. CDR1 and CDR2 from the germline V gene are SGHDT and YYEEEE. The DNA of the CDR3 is TGTGCCAGCAGCCGACTAGTCGCTGGGACCCAGTACTTC. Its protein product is CASSRLVAGTQYF.

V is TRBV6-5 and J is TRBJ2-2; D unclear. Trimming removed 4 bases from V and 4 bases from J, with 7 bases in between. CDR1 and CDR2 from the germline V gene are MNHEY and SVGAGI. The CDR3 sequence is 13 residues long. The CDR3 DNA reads TGTGCCAGCAGTTTCAGTCCCACCGGGGAGCTGTTTTTT. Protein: CASSFSPTGELFF.

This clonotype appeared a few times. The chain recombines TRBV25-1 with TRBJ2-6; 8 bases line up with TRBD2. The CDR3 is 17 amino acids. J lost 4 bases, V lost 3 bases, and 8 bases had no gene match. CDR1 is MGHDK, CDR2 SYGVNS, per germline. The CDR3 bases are TGTGCCAGCAGTGAGGCGAGCGGGAGAAAAGGGGCCAACGTCCTGACTTTC. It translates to CASSEASGRKGANVLTF.

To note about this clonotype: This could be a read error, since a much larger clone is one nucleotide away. CDR3 sequence reads: CATHPEGLAGRGVFF. The CDR3 DNA follows: TGTGCCACCCATCCGGAGGGACTAGCGGGAAGGGGCGTGTTCTTC. J is TRBJ2-1 and V is TRBV28; 13 bases agree with TRBD2. The CDR3 has 15 residues. Germline V gives CDR1 MDHEN, CDR2 SYDVKM. The junction had 18 bases not matched to a gene; V was cut back by 10 bases and J by 15 bases.